This entry concerns a single TCR beta chain. Its antigen remains unknown. Trimming removed 0 bases from V and 1 base from J, with 0 bases in between. CDR1 and CDR2 from the germline V gene are KGHSY and FQNENV. The CDR3 extends over 12 amino acids. Clones were sequenced by immunoSEQ multiplex PCR, and TCRdb holds only the in-frame ones, with some missing. Of 2 million to 3 million clones in the sample, over 85% were seen once. Among the donors, all were Caucasian adults who lived in Nashville, Tennessee. These data belong to a study of shared clonotypes between healthy human individuals. Study findings and constraints: In having few donors, the study represented limited genetic and exposure-history diversity. Blood was the sole source, and tissue repertoires probably differ. Measured sharing among donors was expected to vary with sequencing depth.

The clonotype was recovered from a man younger than 30 in good health. Some clones in this sample may be carry-over from other donors' samples. Sequencing used naive CD4+ T cells from PBMCs. The subset denotes: CD45RA+ positively selected. The chain is built from TRBV16 and TRBJ2-5, with D hard to call. DNA for the CDR3: TGTGCCAGCAGCCAATCCCAAGAGACCCAGTACTTC. Encoded protein: CASSQSQETQYF. Full variable domain (rest looked up from reference TRBV16 and TRBJ2-5): GEEVAQTPKHLVRGEGQKAKLYCAPIKGHSYVFWYQQVLKNEFKFLISFQNENVFDETGMPKERFSAKCLPNSPCSLEIQATKLEDSAVYFCASSQSQETQYFGPGTRLLVL.